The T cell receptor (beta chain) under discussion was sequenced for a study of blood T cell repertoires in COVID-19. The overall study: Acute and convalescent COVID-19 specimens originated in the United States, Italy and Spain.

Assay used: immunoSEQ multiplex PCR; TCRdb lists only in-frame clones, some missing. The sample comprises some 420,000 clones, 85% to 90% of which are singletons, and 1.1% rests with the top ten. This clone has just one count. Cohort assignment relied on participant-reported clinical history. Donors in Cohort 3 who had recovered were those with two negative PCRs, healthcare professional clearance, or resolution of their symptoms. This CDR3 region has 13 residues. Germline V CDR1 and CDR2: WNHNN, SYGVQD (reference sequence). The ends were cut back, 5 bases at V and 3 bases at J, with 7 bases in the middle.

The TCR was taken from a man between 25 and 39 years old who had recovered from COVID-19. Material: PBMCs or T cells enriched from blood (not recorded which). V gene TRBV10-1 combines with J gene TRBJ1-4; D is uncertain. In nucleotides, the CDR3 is TGCGCCAGCAGTCGTGGGCCTAATGAAAAACTGTTTTTT. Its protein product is CASSRGPNEKLFF.